These T cell receptor beta chains were read from a single sample in a study of T cell responses to AZD1222 COVID-19 vaccine. The table came from immunoSEQ multiplex PCR; TCRdb's copy has only in-frame clones and leaves some out. Of about 160,000 clones listed, under 95% are singletons. The specimen comprised peripheral blood, sampled 28 days after the second AZD1222 dose. The receptors stem from an adult who received the AZD1222 COVID-19 vaccine. Both conserved end residues are part of each CDR3. The order of the fields is D gene, J gene, clone size, V gene, CDR3 protein, CDR3 DNA. The D gene is left open where the match is weak. The size of a clone is reported for some rows only, either as once, few or many, or as a class for expanded clones.

NA,TRBJ1-2,NA,TRBV21-1,CASPTGSYGYTF,TGTGCCAGCCCGACAGGGTCCTATGGCTACACCTTC
NA,TRBJ2-1,NA,TRBV6-4,CASMIGGGGNEQFF,TGTGCCAGCATGATCGGTGGGGGTGGAAATGAGCAGTTCTTC
NA,TRBJ1-5,NA,TRBV12-5,CASGLSGPGQPQHF,TGTGCTAGTGGTTTATCGGGACCGGGTCAGCCCCAGCATTTT
NA,TRBJ2-5,NA,TRBV27,CVTGRTAFQETQYF,TGTGTCACCGGGAGGACAGCATTCCAAGAGACCCAGTACTTC
NA,TRBJ1-4,NA,TRBV7-8,CASSGGVNNEKLFF,TGTGCCAGCAGCGGAGGAGTGAATAATGAAAAACTGTTTTTT
TRBD2,TRBJ2-5,NA,TRBV10-2,CASRGLAGIETQYF,TGCGCCAGCAGAGGCTTAGCGGGTATAGAGACCCAGTACTTC
NA,TRBJ1-3,NA,TRBV7-9,CASGLFSGNTIYF,TGTGCCAGTGGACTTTTCTCTGGAAACACCATATATTTT
TRBD2,TRBJ2-7,NA,TRBV4-1,CASSQATSGRVYEQYF,TGCGCCAGCAGCCAAGCGACTAGCGGGAGGGTCTACGAGCAGTACTTC
NA,TRBJ2-7,medium-sized,TRBV2,CASSETLNEQYF,TGTGCCAGCAGTGAGACCTTAAACGAGCAGTACTTC
NA,TRBJ1-4,NA,TRBV7-2,CASSLDAAANEKLFF,TGTGCCAGCAGCTTAGACGCGGCCGCTAATGAAAAACTGTTTTTT
TRBD1,TRBJ2-7,NA,TRBV13,CASSLGQRLYEQYF,TGTGCCAGCAGCCTGGGACAGCGATTATACGAGCAGTACTTC
NA,TRBJ1-1,NA,TRBV10-1,CASSESTGAGNTEAFF,TGCGCCAGCAGTGAGTCAACGGGGGCTGGGAACACTGAAGCTTTCTTT
NA,TRBJ2-7,NA,TRBV18,CASSPPDSRSYEQYF,TGTGCCAGCTCACCACCGGACTCCCGATCCTACGAGCAGTACTTC
TRBD2,TRBJ2-1,NA,TRBV7-9,CASSHGLAGALLSYNEQFF,TGTGCCAGCAGTCACGGACTAGCGGGAGCCCTCCTCTCCTACAATGAGCAGTTCTTC
NA,TRBJ2-1,NA,TRBV12-3/TRBV12-4,CASSFNYNEQFF,TGTGCCAGCAGTTTCAACTACAATGAGCAGTTCTTC
NA,TRBJ2-1,NA,TRBV3-1/TRBV3-2,CASSQALDNEQFF,TGTGCCAGCAGCCAAGCCTTGGACAATGAGCAGTTCTTC
TRBD2,TRBJ2-7,once,TRBV18,CASSPFQLADSYEQYF,TGTGCCAGCTCCCCCTTTCAGCTAGCGGACTCCTACGAGCAGTACTTC
TRBD2,TRBJ2-1,NA,TRBV28,CASSFPLTRAGGPDEQFF,TGTGCCAGCAGTTTCCCCCTCACAAGGGCGGGAGGGCCTGATGAGCAGTTCTTC
NA,TRBJ1-1,once,TRBV2,CASNLNTEAFF,TGTGCCAGCAACCTAAACACTGAAGCTTTCTTT
NA,TRBJ1-1,once,TRBV30,CAWSNRVNTEAFF,TGTGCCTGGAGTAATAGAGTGAACACTGAAGCTTTCTTT
NA,TRBJ2-6,NA,TRBV27,CASSSLGQPSGANVLTF,TGTGCCAGCAGTTCTCTAGGACAGCCCTCTGGGGCCAACGTCCTGACTTTC
TRBD2,TRBJ2-1,few,TRBV3-1/TRBV3-2,CASSLRGTSGGYNEQFF,TGTGCCAGCAGCCTGAGAGGAACTAGCGGGGGCTACAATGAGCAGTTCTTC
NA,TRBJ2-7,NA,TRBV7-9,CASSLGDGTYEQYF,TGTGCCAGCAGCTTAGGGGACGGGACCTACGAGCAGTACTTC
NA,TRBJ2-5,NA,TRBV28,CASSLPLRETQYF,TGTGCCAGCAGTTTACCATTAAGGGAGACCCAGTACTTC
NA,TRBJ1-4,NA,TRBV29-1,CSVMTNNEKLFF,TGCAGCGTCATGACTAATAATGAAAAACTGTTTTTT
NA,TRBJ1-3,NA,TRBV7-7,CASSLGSGSGNTIYF,TGTGCCAGCAGCTTAGGCAGCGGTTCTGGAAACACCATATATTTT
NA,TRBJ2-2,once,TRBV9,CASSVAGISGELFF,TGTGCCAGCAGCGTAGCAGGAATCTCCGGGGAGCTGTTTTTT
TRBD1,TRBJ2-7,once,TRBV6-2/TRBV6-3,CASSYSNVGTVDFYEQYF,TGTGCCAGCAGTTACTCGAATGTAGGGACAGTCGATTTCTACGAGCAGTACTTC
NA,TRBJ1-3,once,TRBV14,CASSLQGWGNTIYF,TGTGCCAGCAGCCTACAGGGTTGGGGAAACACCATATATTTT
TRBD1,TRBJ1-1,NA,TRBV11-1,CASMQTGGLTEAFF,TGTGCCAGCATGCAAACAGGGGGCTTGACTGAAGCTTTCTTT
NA,TRBJ2-5,NA,TRBV7-9,CASSSGLRPEETQYF,TGTGCCAGCAGCTCTGGGTTGAGGCCCGAAGAGACCCAGTACTTC
TRBD1,TRBJ1-1,NA,TRBV2,CASTRQGNMNTEAFF,TGTGCCAGCACCAGACAGGGGAACATGAACACTGAAGCTTTCTTT
TRBD2,TRBJ2-5,NA,TRBV2,CASSGTSGTWETQYF,TGTGCCAGCAGTGGAACTAGCGGGACCTGGGAGACCCAGTACTTC
NA,TRBJ1-5,once,TRBV18,CASSPRGNENQPQHF,TGTGCCAGCTCACCACGGGGTAATGAAAATCAGCCCCAGCATTTT
NA,TRBJ2-3,NA,TRBV28,CASSFTVTDTQYF,TGTGCCAGCAGTTTTACAGTCACAGATACGCAGTATTTT
NA,TRBJ1-2,NA,TRBV3-1/TRBV3-2,CASSQSLTNYGYTF,TGTGCCAGCAGCCAATCCCTCACTAACTATGGCTACACCTTC
NA,TRBJ1-2,NA,TRBV5-1,CASSLGGFEDGYTF,TGCGCCAGCAGCTTGGGTGGTTTTGAGGATGGCTACACCTTC
NA,TRBJ1-5,NA,TRBV29-1,CSVAWQDNQPQHF,TGCAGCGTTGCATGGCAGGACAATCAGCCCCAGCATTTT
TRBD2,TRBJ2-1,NA,TRBV11-2,CASSLRSGRPTYNEQFF,TGTGCCAGCAGCTTACGAAGCGGGAGACCCACCTACAATGAGCAGTTCTTC
TRBD1,TRBJ1-1,NA,TRBV5-6,CASSWDRANTEAFF,TGTGCCAGCAGCTGGGACAGGGCGAACACTGAAGCTTTCTTT